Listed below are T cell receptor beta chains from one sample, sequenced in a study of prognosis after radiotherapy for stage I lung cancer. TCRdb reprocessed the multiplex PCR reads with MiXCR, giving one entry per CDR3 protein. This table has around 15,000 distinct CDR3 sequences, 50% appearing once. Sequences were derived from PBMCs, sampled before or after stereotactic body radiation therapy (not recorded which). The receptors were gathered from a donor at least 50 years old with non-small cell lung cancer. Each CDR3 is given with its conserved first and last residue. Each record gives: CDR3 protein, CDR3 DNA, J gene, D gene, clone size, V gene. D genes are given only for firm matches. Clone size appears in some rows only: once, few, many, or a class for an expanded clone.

CASSPTGRGGIQYF | TGCGCCAGCAGCCCCACGGGGCGTGGGGGCATTCAGTACTTC | TRBJ2-4 | NA | NA | TRBV4-1
CAWAPANSPYNEQFF | TGTGCCTGGGCGCCGGCGAATTCCCCCTACAATGAGCAGTTCTTC | TRBJ2-1 | NA | many | TRBV30
CAIRKTGRRSYTF | TGTGCCATCAGGAAAACAGGGAGGAGGAGCTACACCTTC | TRBJ1-2 | NA | many | TRBV10-3
CASSQDRRITDTQYF | TGTGCCAGCAGCCAAGATCGTAGGATCACAGATACGCAGTATTTT | TRBJ2-3 | NA | many | TRBV4-2
CASSKGHSTYEQYF | TGTGCCAGCAGCAAGGGACATTCCACCTACGAGCAGTACTTC | TRBJ2-7 | NA | NA | TRBV7-6
CASTQGGTMNTEAFF | TGTGCCAGCACCCAGGGGGGGACCATGAACACTGAAGCTTTCTTT | TRBJ1-1 | TRBD1 | many | TRBV18
CSARDQRGSEAFF | TGCAGTGCTAGAGATCAACGGGGTTCTGAAGCTTTCTTT | TRBJ1-1 | NA | many | TRBV20-1
CASSFSVDSGELFF | TGTGCCAGCAGCTTTTCCGTAGACAGCGGGGAGCTGTTTTTT | TRBJ2-2 | NA | many | TRBV7-9
CASSLGSSGTSVAGELFF | TGTGCCAGCAGCTTAGGTTCCTCCGGGACTAGTGTGGCCGGGGAGCTGTTTTTT | TRBJ2-2 | TRBD2 | NA | TRBV7-2
CASSLSRAGANVLTF | TGTGCCAGCAGCTTAAGCAGGGCTGGGGCCAACGTCCTGACTTTC | TRBJ2-6 | NA | many | TRBV13
CASGSGGWAGGNEQYF | TGTGCCAGCGGATCCGGGGGGTGGGCAGGTGGAAACGAGCAGTACTTC | TRBJ2-7 | TRBD2 | NA | TRBV28
CASSRGTPATNEKLFF | TGTGCCAGCAGCCGAGGGACACCCGCAACTAATGAAAAACTGTTTTTT | TRBJ1-4 | NA | many | TRBV7-2
CASSVEAPGGEKLFF | TGTGCCAGCAGCGTAGAGGCACCGGGAGGTGAAAAACTGTTTTTT | TRBJ1-4 | NA | many | TRBV9
CASSRPGQGGTGAFF | TGTGCCAGCAGTAGGCCGGGACAAGGGGGCACTGGAGCTTTCTTT | TRBJ1-1 | TRBD1 | NA | TRBV12-3/TRBV12-4
CASSPRSGSSYNEQFF | TGTGCCAGCAGCCCGAGGAGCGGGAGCTCCTACAATGAGCAGTTCTTC | TRBJ2-1 | TRBD2 | NA | TRBV11-2
CASSQGVSQGGELFF | TGTGCCAGCAGCCAAGGTGTCTCACAGGGGGGGGAGCTGTTTTTT | TRBJ2-2 | TRBD1 | many | TRBV3-1
CSALGTSKYNEQFF | TGCAGTGCTTTGGGTACTAGCAAATACAATGAGCAGTTCTTC | TRBJ2-1 | NA | many | TRBV20-1
CATSSTENSPLHF | TGTGCCACCAGTTCAACAGAGAATTCACCCCTCCACTTT | TRBJ1-6 | NA | few | TRBV15
CSATPGTGGPNYGYTF | TGCAGTGCAACTCCCGGGACAGGGGGGCCTAACTATGGCTACACCTTC | TRBJ1-2 | TRBD1 | many | TRBV20-1
CRASGRTYNEQFF | TGCAGGGCTAGCGGGAGGACGTACAATGAGCAGTTCTTC | TRBJ2-1 | TRBD2 | NA | TRBV20-1
CASRGWRGGEETQYF | TGTGCCAGCAGGGGGTGGCGGGGGGGCGAAGAGACCCAGTACTTC | TRBJ2-5 | TRBD2 | NA | TRBV2
CASSTNAYRRNNYNEQFF | TGTGCCAGCAGTACAAACGCTTACAGGAGAAACAACTACAATGAGCAGTTCTTC | TRBJ2-1 | NA | NA | TRBV27
CASSSQGEDTQYF | TGTGCCAGCAGTTCTCAGGGGGAAGATACGCAGTATTTT | TRBJ2-3 | TRBD1 | NA | TRBV6-5
CASSRIGETQYF | TGTGCCAGCAGCAGAATCGGGGAGACCCAGTACTTC | TRBJ2-5 | NA | many | TRBV7-2
CSARDLERNFYNEQFF | TGCAGTGCTAGAGATCTAGAACGGAACTTCTACAATGAGCAGTTCTTC | TRBJ2-1 | NA | NA | TRBV20-1
CASRQGGTEAFF | TGCGCCAGCAGACAGGGAGGCACTGAAGCTTTCTTT | TRBJ1-1 | NA | many | TRBV10-2
CASSLGAGTGSYEQYF | TGTGCCAGCAGCTTGGGGGCCGGGACAGGGTCCTACGAGCAGTACTTC | TRBJ2-7 | TRBD1 | many | TRBV5-6
CASSPWTVANYGYTF | TGCGCCAGCAGCCCCTGGACTGTAGCTAACTATGGCTACACCTTC | TRBJ1-2 | NA | NA | TRBV5-1
CASSEVWGGGYGYTF | TGTGCCAGCAGTGAAGTCTGGGGGGGCGGCTATGGCTACACCTTC | TRBJ1-2 | NA | medium-sized | TRBV6-4
CASSLGDRVAYEQYF | TGTGCCAGCAGTTTAGGGGACAGGGTTGCCTACGAGCAGTACTTC | TRBJ2-7 | TRBD1 | medium-sized | TRBV27
CASSIGGLAGADTQYF | TGTGCCAGTAGTATAGGCGGACTAGCGGGAGCAGATACGCAGTATTTT | TRBJ2-3 | TRBD2 | medium-sized | TRBV19
CSAREGQTVAEAFF | TGCAGTGCTAGAGAGGGACAGACTGTGGCTGAAGCTTTCTTT | TRBJ1-1 | TRBD1 | many | TRBV20-1
CATSRTTGTSNTGELFF | TGTGCCACCAGTCGAACAACCGGGACGTCTAACACCGGGGAGCTGTTTTTT | TRBJ2-2 | NA | NA | TRBV24-1
CATSAGPKDGISYEQYF | TGTGCCACCAGTGCGGGACCGAAAGACGGAATTTCCTACGAGCAGTACTTC | TRBJ2-7 | NA | NA | TRBV24-1
CASSELGPDTQYF | TGCGCCAGCAGTGAGCTAGGGCCAGATACGCAGTATTTT | TRBJ2-3 | NA | NA | TRBV10-2
CASSPGQGIGGELFF | TGTGCCAGCAGCCCAGGACAGGGGATTGGCGGGGAGCTGTTTTTT | TRBJ2-2 | TRBD1 | medium-sized | TRBV6-1
CASSPVKGTDTQYF | TGTGCCAGCAGCCCCGTGAAGGGGACAGATACGCAGTATTTT | TRBJ2-3 | NA | once | TRBV6-1
CAISDGTGAEEQYF | TGTGCCATCAGTGACGGGACAGGGGCGGAGGAGCAGTACTTC | TRBJ2-7 | TRBD1 | many | TRBV10-3
CASSLTYAGRDYQYF | TGTGCCAGCAGCTTAACTTATGCAGGCCGTGACTATCAGTACTTC | TRBJ2-7 | NA | NA | TRBV7-6
CASSPWAGETQYF | TGTGCCAGCAGCCCATGGGCGGGAGAGACCCAGTACTTC | TRBJ2-5 | NA | NA | TRBV7-9
CASSYQVPGLAGNNEQFF | TGTGCCAGCAGTTACCAAGTTCCGGGACTAGCGGGGAACAATGAGCAGTTCTTC | TRBJ2-1 | TRBD2 | NA | TRBV6-4
CSVEGLVAGIRFF | TGCAGCGTTGAGGGCTTGGTGGCTGGTATTCGGTTCTTC | TRBJ2-1 | NA | many | TRBV29-1
CASRRRQENTGELFF | TGTGCCAGCAGACGCCGACAGGAGAACACCGGGGAGCTGTTTTTT | TRBJ2-2 | NA | many | TRBV5-5
CASSPTQDTQYF | TGTGCCAGCAGTCCGACCCAGGATACGCAGTATTTT | TRBJ2-3 | NA | many | TRBV6-1
CASSRTGRTSVSPQHF | TGTGCCAGTAGTCGAACAGGTAGGACCTCAGTGTCGCCCCAGCATTTT | TRBJ1-5 | NA | many | TRBV19
CASSLMDSGANVLTF | TGCGCCAGCAGCTTGATGGACTCTGGGGCCAACGTCCTGACTTTC | TRBJ2-6 | NA | medium-sized | TRBV5-1
CASSPGTGGSYDQYF | TGCGCCAGCAGCCCCGGGACAGGGGGCTCCTACGATCAGTACTTC | TRBJ2-7 | TRBD1 | NA | TRBV5-1
CASNPGRYGYTF | TGTGCCAGCAATCCGGGGAGGTATGGCTACACCTTC | TRBJ1-2 | NA | medium-sized | TRBV2
CASSMRGLAGDLYTGELFF | TGTGCCAGTAGTATGCGGGGACTAGCGGGAGATCTGTACACCGGGGAGCTGTTTTTT | TRBJ2-2 | TRBD2 | medium-sized | TRBV19
CASSLDLGGTGASEQYF | TGTGCCAGCAGCTTAGATCTAGGGGGGACTGGGGCTTCCGAGCAGTACTTC | TRBJ2-7 | NA | NA | TRBV11-3
CASSLDRGAGNTIYF | TGTGCCAGCAGCCTCGACAGGGGAGCGGGAAACACCATATATTTT | TRBJ1-3 | TRBD1 | medium-sized | TRBV28